This T cell receptor beta chain was observed in a study of shared clonotypes between healthy human individuals. Method: immunoSEQ multiplex PCR; TCRdb's copy keeps in-frame clones and lacks some. The data contain 2.5 million or so clones, more than 80% of them singletons. Study-wide results and caveats: Some clonotypes were shared by all four sorted-subset donors, while others were not shared. The non-shared ones had lower generation probabilities than the shared ones.

CDR3 length: 14 residues. CDR1 and CDR2 from the germline V gene are SGHRS and YFSETQ. The V segment lost 4 bases and the J segment 7 bases; nucleotides outside the gene matches: 8. The donors, all of them Caucasian adults, lived in Nashville, Tennessee. On this clone: Its target is unknown.

The sequence was collected from a man in his late teens or twenties in good health. Sequencing input: naive CD4+ T cells sorted from blood. The subset here: CD45RA+ positively selected. The rearrangement uses TRBV5-1 and TRBJ2-1; 7 positions match TRBD2. The CDR3 here is CASSGGLGVNEQFF. The CDR3 region has the DNA TGCGCCAGCAGCGGCGGACTAGGGGTTAATGAGCAGTTCTTC.